Listed below are T cell receptor beta chains from one sample, sequenced in a study of blood T cell repertoires in COVID-19. Produced via immunoSEQ multiplex PCR; TCRdb's table is partial and in-frame only. The table has a few hundred thousand clones, roughly 86% seen once. The sequenced sample was PBMCs or T cells enriched from blood (not recorded which). The receptors come from a woman under 40 who had recovered from COVID-19. Each CDR3 is given with its conserved first and last residue. Each record gives: D gene, V gene, J gene, clone size, CDR3 DNA, CDR3 protein. A D gene is named only where the DNA matches it firmly. Some rows mark clone size as missing; the rest say once, few, many or name a class of expanded clone.

>TRBD1|TRBV4-1|TRBJ1-1|.
TGCGCCAGCAGCCAGGGACAGGGGGGTGCTGAAGCTTTCTTT
CASSQGQGGAEAFF
>.|TRBV6-5|TRBJ2-5|.
TGTGCCAGCAGTTACACGGGAGATGCAGAGACCCAGTACTTC
CASSYTGDAETQYF
>.|TRBV5-1|TRBJ1-5|.
TGCGCCAGCAGCTTGGCAGGGAATCAGCCCCAGCATTTT
CASSLAGNQPQHF
>TRBD1|TRBV11-3|TRBJ1-1|once
TGTGCCAGCAGCACAAGGGGGCGAGGGACTGAAGCTTTCTTT
CASSTRGRGTEAFF
>TRBD2|TRBV6-2/TRBV6-3|TRBJ2-7|.
TGTGCCAGCAGCCTTAGCGGGGGGATCTCCTACGAGCAGTACTTC
CASSLSGGISYEQYF
>TRBD2|TRBV6-4|TRBJ2-2|.
TGTGCCAGCAGCCAAGGTGGGGGGGATCACACCGGGGAGCTGTTTTTT
CASSQGGGDHTGELFF
>.|TRBV15|TRBJ1-6|.
TGTGCCACCAGCAGAGATGACCGTGGGCCCCTGGGCCTCCACTTT
CATSRDDRGPLGLHF
>TRBD2|TRBV7-8|TRBJ2-1|.
TGTGCCAGCAGCCTAGGACTAGCGGGGGGGCGCTCCTACAATGAGCAGTTCTTC
CASSLGLAGGRSYNEQFF
>.|TRBV3-1/TRBV3-2|TRBJ2-2|.
TGTGCCAGCAGCCCGGGGGCGACAGGGTATGCCGGGGAGCTGTTTTTT
CASSPGATGYAGELFF
>.|TRBV19|TRBJ1-1|.
TGTGCCAGTAGTATAGAGCTACTAGCTTTCTTT
CASSIELLAFF
>.|TRBV9|TRBJ1-3|few
TGTGCCAGCAGCGTAACCAGGGGAGGAAACACCATATATTTT
CASSVTRGGNTIYF
>.|TRBV4-1|TRBJ1-5|.
TGCGCCAGCAGCCCGGTTCCAGGGAGGGGGTATCAGCCCCAGCATTTT
CASSPVPGRGYQPQHF
>.|TRBV28|TRBJ2-3|.
TGTGCCAGCGCCCCCCTTGGGCTAGATAGCGCGGATACGCAGTATTTT
CASAPLGLDSADTQYF
>TRBD2|TRBV9|TRBJ2-1|.
TGTGCCAGCAGCCCCCGACTAGCGGGAGGGGTGGGGAATGAGCAGTTCTTC
CASSPRLAGGVGNEQFF
>.|TRBV12-3/TRBV12-4|TRBJ2-7|.
TGTGCCAGCAGTTTAGTCGAGGACTACGAGCAGTACTTC
CASSLVEDYEQYF
>.|TRBV6-2/TRBV6-3|TRBJ1-1|few
TGTGCCAGCAGTTACTCGGTGCAGGGTACTGAAGCTTTCTTT
CASSYSVQGTEAFF
>TRBD1|TRBV5-1|TRBJ1-1|.
TGCGCCAGCGGTCTATCGGGACAGGGCACTGAAGCTTTCTTT
CASGLSGQGTEAFF
>TRBD1|TRBV20-1|TRBJ1-5|.
TGCAGTGCTAGTGAACCGGGACAGGGGTTCGGAGGCAATCAGCCCCAGCATTTT
CSASEPGQGFGGNQPQHF